This T cell receptor (beta chain) is drawn from a study of T cells in Graves' hyperthyroidism and ophthalmopathy (dated by TCRdb to about 2019). A note on the overall study: To identify TCR V-J signatures that set the groups apart, the researchers used a discovery cohort of roughly 100 patients, made up of around 40 with Graves' ophthalmopathy and approximately 57 with stable Graves' hyperthyroidism. Whether ophthalmopathy could be predicted prospectively was tested in an independent validation cohort made up of 18 to 20 hyperthyroidism patients plus 17 patients who later progressed to ophthalmopathy. The 100 or so discovery patients were divided at random into training and test sets in a 7:3 ratio. Thyroid tissue and blood T-cell repertoires from several Graves' hyperthyroidism patients were also compared in the study. After sampling, hyperthyroidism patients received methimazole starting at 30 mg daily, and ophthalmopathy patients received high-dose intravenous methylprednisolone. The paper describes TCR Vbeta CDR3 sequencing of around 140 peripheral blood samples, made up of 43 ophthalmopathy patients, 70 to 75 hyperthyroidism patients and some 17 progressor patients. The research as a whole found: Sample size was not statistically predetermined, and blinding of investigators to group allocation was not performed. Most expanded thyroid clonotypes (frequency above 0.001) were also detected in blood, suggesting blood repertoires may reflect thyroid immune responses. During validation, the model predicted progression to ophthalmopathy a median of approximately 6 months ahead of onset, with approximately 70% sensitivity and 72% to 80% specificity. In cross-validation, a model built on a 13 V-J signature told ophthalmopathy apart from stable hyperthyroidism with approximately 90% sensitivity and roughly 81% specificity, and in testing the same model reached 80%/75%.

Graves' hyperthyroidism was defined as stable when no progression to ophthalmopathy occurred over 18 months of follow-up. The hyperthyroidism patients were between 18 and 65 years old and newly diagnosed, with a disease duration of less than 2 months. Any patient with an uncontrolled infection, another autoimmune disease, pregnancy or lactation was excluded. Diagnoses were based on clinical symptoms, serum thyroxine and TRAb, thyroid ultrasound and orbital computed tomography. Trizol reagent was used to extract total RNA, and RNA quality was then checked on an Agilent 2100 Bioanalyzer. Amplification of TCR beta CDR3 regions was carried out from RNA transcripts. The TCR CDR3 was subjected to a first round of RT-PCR using the HTBI primer set and the Qiagen OneStep RT-PCR kit. The libraries were constructed in a second round of multiplex PCR and then size-selected and purified. Sequencing of the libraries was done on an Illumina HiSeq2000 using paired-end 100 bp reads. As for the authors' bioinformatics: SOAPnuke was used to process the raw data, removing reads that contained adapters or uncalled bases, had a mean Phred below 15, or lacked an exact match to the constant primer or identifier. High-quality paired reads were merged with COPE v1.2.5, and unique nucleotide sequences were defined as clonotypes. Clonotypes were aligned to IMGT TRBV, TRBD and TRBJ reference segments using MiTCR v1.1. The analysis included only V-J combinations with a frequency above 0.0001, which together covered more than 98% of the repertoires. A TCS score was defined as the ratio of F50 (clonal expansion) to E x V (chaos), with BLOSUM62-based TCRdist applied between CDR3 peptides within each V-J. Welch's t-statistics and random forest reduced 500 to 650 V-J features to roughly 13, which were used in a naive Bayes classifier (R e1071). TCRdb reprocessed the public reads (quality trimming at Q25 with fastp, clone calling with MiXCR) and kept in-frame beta chains. Rows merge per CDR3 protein into single entries with the most common DNA and genes. Here the V and J calls rest on TCRdb's processing, not on the authors' analysis. Present in this sample are hundreds of thousands of distinct CDR3 sequences, roughly 50% of which were seen just once. Of the sample, 8.2% falls within the top ten clones.

V gives up 4 bases and J gives up 4 bases, and the segment between their germline ends measures 13 bases. CDR1 SNHLY and CDR2 FYNNEI are derived from the germline V gene. The CDR3 contains 15 residues, cysteine and phenylalanine counted. Left in the record is the CDR3 DNA by itself, 45 bases read in frame from the first base. On this clonotype: Its antigen target is currently unknown. Base qualities are not at hand, and no much larger clone is one base apart.

This TCR was sampled from a woman younger than 35 with Graves' hyperthyroidism. Donor details come from another sample of the same person, matched by shared clones. The sequenced material came from peripheral blood or thyroid tissue (not recorded which). Recombination linked TRBV2 to TRBJ2-2, with TRBD1 tentatively as D gene (5 bases match). The base sequence is TGTGCCAGCAGTGTGGACAACCCGGCCACCGGGGAGCTGTTTTTT. Its protein product is CASSVDNPATGELFF.